Listed here are 10 T cell receptor beta chains from one sample, sequenced in a study of shared clonotypes between healthy human individuals. Clones were sequenced by immunoSEQ multiplex PCR, and TCRdb holds only the in-frame ones, with some missing. The sample lists approximately 2.5 million clones; 90% to 95% were seen once. Sequenced: naive CD4+ T cells from PBMCs. Specified subset: CD45RA+ positively selected. The receptor source for this set is a man between 18 and 29 years old in good health. Some clones in this sample may be carry-over from other donors' samples.

The sample holds a few counts of this clone. The chain employs TRBV7-2 and TRBJ2-3; 9 nucleotides align to TRBD2. Germline assignment: CDR1 SGHTA and CDR2 FQGNSA. This CDR3 contains 15 residues. The V segment lost 5 bases and the J segment 6 bases; nucleotides outside the gene matches: 9. CDR3 bases: TGTGCCAGCAGCCCGGATGCGGGAGGGCGTGATACGCAGTATTTT. This encodes CASSPDAGGRDTQYF. Variable domain in full (rest from reference TRBV7-2 and TRBJ2-3): GAGVSQSPSNKVTEKGKDVELRCDPISGHTALYWYRQSLGQGLEFLIYFQGNSAPDKSGLPSDRFSAERTGGSVSTLTIQRTQQEDSAVYLCASSPDAGGRDTQYFGPGTRLTVL.

This rearrangement joins TRBV18 to TRBJ1-3; D unresolved. The V end was cut by 3 bases, the J end by 0 bases, with 9 bases between. Germline V gives CDR1 KGHSH, CDR2 LQKENI. CDR3 length equals 15 residues. The CDR3 loop is CASSPLDGSGNTIYF. DNA for the CDR3: TGTGCCAGCTCACCGTTGGACGGCTCTGGAAACACCATATATTTT.

This clone was seen just once. The chain combines TRBV28 with TRBJ2-1; 9 nucleotides line up with TRBD2. CDR1 MDHEN and CDR2 SYDVKM come from the germline V gene. The ends lost 5 bases at V and 8 bases at J; junction bases unmatched: 10. This CDR3 spans 15 amino acids. The CDR3 region has the DNA TGTGCCAGCAGTACCGGGACTAGCCGGGGCGATGAGCAGTTCTTC. This encodes CASSTGTSRGDEQFF.

This clone was seen just once. The chain employs TRBV30 and TRBJ2-7; D perhaps matches TRBD2 (5 bases). The CDR3 extends over 11 amino acids. V was shortened by 3 bases and J by 8 bases, with 11 bases between the two germline ends. The germline V gene encodes CDR1 GTSNPN and CDR2 SVGIG (reference sequence). This chain's CDR3 is CAWRPNGKQYF. CDR3 DNA sequence: TGTGCCTGGAGGCCAAACGGGAAGCAGTACTTC.

The rearrangement uses TRBV7-2 and TRBJ2-1; 7 bases match TRBD2. After removal of 7 bases from V and 3 bases from J, the junction contained 9 bases not matched to a gene. This CDR3 contains 15 residues. CDR1 SGHTA and CDR2 FQGNSA come from the germline V gene. CDR3 coding DNA: TGTGCCAGCAACCGAGCGGGGACCCTCTACAATGAGCAGTTCTTC. Encoded protein: CASNRAGTLYNEQFF.

The genes are TRBV11-2 and TRBJ2-7; D possibly corresponds to TRBD1 (6 bases). The germline CDR1 and CDR2 sequences are SGHAT and FQNNGV. Trimming took off 3 bases at V and 3 bases at J, with 12 bases between the two ends. This CDR3 comprises 14 residues. The CDR3 bases are TGTGCCAGCAGCTTCGGCAGGGACAACTACGAGCAGTACTTC. The encoded protein is CASSFGRDNYEQYF.

This rearrangement joins TRBV4-1 to TRBJ2-1, with TRBD1 identical over 8 bases. Germline V CDR1 and CDR2: MGHRA, YSYEKL. With V trimmed by 2 bases and J by 8 bases, 8 bases remained unmatched. The CDR3 consists of 15 residues. CDR3: CASSQQGAAIYEQFF. In DNA form, the CDR3 reads TGCGCCAGCAGCCAACAGGGGGCGGCTATCTATGAGCAGTTCTTC.

The chain is built from TRBV6-5 and TRBJ1-1; TRBD1 matches at 9 bases. V dropped 1 base and J dropped 5; count of bases not matched to a gene: 5. This CDR3 region has 15 residues. Germline assignment: CDR1 MNHEY and CDR2 SVGAGI. The CDR3, as DNA: TGTGCCAGCAGTTACTGGGGACAGGGCCCTACTGAAGCTTTCTTT. It yields the protein CASSYWGQGPTEAFF.

This rearrangement joins TRBV4-1 to TRBJ1-1; D is ambiguous. The CDR3 length is 15 residues. Trimming took 3 bases from V and 8 from J, leaving 19 bases between them. Germline V gene lookup returns CDR1 MGHRA and CDR2 YSYEKL. The CDR3 DNA reads as TGCGCCAGCAGCCACTCTATAATGCGTTTATCCGAAGCTTTCTTT. Protein product: CASSHSIMRLSEAFF.

The chain couples TRBV5-4 to TRBJ2-1, with TRBD2 as a possible D gene (5 bases). V was clipped by 4 bases and J by 6 bases, with 20 bases between them. The CDR3 contains 16 residues. Germline-derived CDR1 and CDR2 are SGHNT and YYREEE (reference sequence). CDR3: CASSGLLGVAGNEQFF. The CDR3 DNA reads TGTGCCAGCAGCGGGCTTCTGGGAGTGGCAGGCAATGAGCAGTTCTTC.